Below, 5 T cell receptor beta chains from the same sample are listed, as sequenced in a study of T cells in Graves' hyperthyroidism and ophthalmopathy. Researchers took RNA transcripts and amplified the TCR beta CDR3 regions from them. First-round RT-PCR of the TCR CDR3 relied on the HTBI primer set. TCRdb analysed the multiplex PCR reads with MiXCR anew, one entry per CDR3 protein. The sample yields around 200,000 distinct CDR3 sequences, approximately 17% seen once. Sequencing input: blood. Receptors were obtained from a woman between 50 and 59 years old with Graves' hyperthyroidism.

This clonotype showed up many times. The chain has TRBV7-2 and TRBJ1-2, with D hard to call. The CDR3 spans 14 residues. CDR1 is SGHTA and CDR2 is FQGNSA in the germline V gene. The V gene lost 0 bases and the J gene lost 4 bases, with 9 bases spanning the gap. This CDR3 is CASSLAPDFYGYTF. The CDR3 region has the DNA TGTGCCAGCAGCTTAGCTCCAGACTTCTATGGCTACACCTTC. Variable domain in full (rest from reference TRBV7-2 and TRBJ1-2): GAGVSQSPSNKVTEKGKDVELRCDPISGHTALYWYRQSLGQGLEFLIYFQGNSAPDKSGLPSDRFSAERTGGSVSTLTIQRTQQEDSAVYLCASSLAPDFYGYTFGSGTRLTVV.

The V and J genes are TRBV12-3 or TRBV12-4 and TRBJ1-2, with D perhaps TRBD1 (5 bases). The CDR3 length is 13 residues. With 6 bases removed from V and 2 bases from J, the gap between germline ends came to 10 bases. CDR3: CASRLGVNYGYTF. DNA of the CDR3: TGTGCCAGCAGGCTAGGGGTCAACTATGGCTACACCTTC.

This clonotype occurred many times. The V and J genes are TRBV19 and TRBJ1-1; D is perhaps TRBD1 (6 bases). Per the germline V gene, CDR1 is LNHDA and CDR2 is SQIVND (reference sequence). The CDR3 contains 13 residues. V was pared by 5 bases and J by 7 bases, with 14 bases between. The CDR3 here is CASSRGARIEAFF. The CDR3 DNA sequence: TGTGCCAGTAGTCGGGGGGCGCGAATTGAAGCTTTCTTT.

The J gene is TRBJ2-1, the V gene TRBV5-1; tentatively, D is TRBD2 (6 bases). V was shortened by 2 bases and J by 1 base, with 10 bases between the two germline ends. This CDR3 has 15 amino acids. Germline V gene sequence: CDR1 SGHRS, CDR2 YFSETQ. The CDR3 region has the DNA TGCGCCAGCAGCTTAGGGGACTTATCCTACAATGAGCAGTTCTTC. Protein sequence: CASSLGDLSYNEQFF.

This clonotype was seen a single time. The chain combines TRBV12-3 or TRBV12-4 with TRBJ1-2, with no clear D. The ends were cut back, 6 bases at V and 6 bases at J, with 14 bases in the middle. This CDR3 is 13 amino acids long. CDR3 coding DNA: TGTGCCAGCAGAACTCCCCCTGGGGATGGCTACACCTTC. Translated, it gives CASRTPPGDGYTF.